This TCR beta chain was sequenced in a study of T cells expressing NK-cell markers. On the study more broadly: Eight donors were sequenced, of whom seven were HCMV-seropositive, while the remaining one was HCMV-seronegative. Regarding the study as a whole: The CD3+CD56-NKG2C+ fraction of a few donors was also led by these clonotypes. Of CD8+ T cells, roughly 1.0-7.0% belonged to dominant NKG2C+ clonotypes in five to seven donors.

Worth noting for this clonotype: Its cognate antigen is unknown.

The CDR3 extends over 15 amino acids. Following a re-call of the 5' RACE reads, TCRdb has one entry per CDR3 protein and lacks DNA. The sample table includes about 460,000 distinct CDR3 sequences. The genes are TRBV12-3 or TRBV12-4 and TRBJ2-6; without DNA, the TCRdb call of TRBD2 cannot be checked. This receptor was taken from a woman in her forties or fifties in good health. Sequencing was done on a sample of blood T cells: a sorted CD56 or NKG2C T cell subset, CD4+ or CD8+ T cells, or bulk PBMC T cells (not recorded which). CDR3: CATGDSGSGANVLTF.